This TCR beta chain was sequenced during a study of blood T cells in healthy people across ages. Study-wide results and caveats: Correlation between TCR beta diversity and naive T cell percentage was strong.

Together with a sample-barcoded 5' primer, a J-beta primer mix was included in a second PCR lasting roughly 6 to 12 cycles. Via MiXCR, TCRdb re-called the 5' RACE reads, giving one row per CDR3 protein. The data show hundreds of thousands of distinct CDR3 sequences, approximately 25% seen once. Aged about 6 to 95, donors were systemically healthy Caucasians from Russia. The table lists this clonotype with a few counts. Its antigen is not known. The same data also went into a second study, on T cells of mothers and their children.

The TCR was taken from a boy between 10 and 17 years old in good health. Sample: blood.

CDR3 sequence: CASTSSGRDVNEQFF. In nucleotides, the CDR3 is TGTGCCAGCACCAGTAGCGGGAGGGACGTGAATGAGCAGTTCTTC. V and J are TRBV6-1 and TRBJ2-1; 11 bases map to TRBD2. Germline values: CDR1 MNHNS, CDR2 SASEGT. This CDR3 is built from 15 residues. With 7 bases clipped from V and 7 bases from J, the junction kept 9 bases outside the gene matches.